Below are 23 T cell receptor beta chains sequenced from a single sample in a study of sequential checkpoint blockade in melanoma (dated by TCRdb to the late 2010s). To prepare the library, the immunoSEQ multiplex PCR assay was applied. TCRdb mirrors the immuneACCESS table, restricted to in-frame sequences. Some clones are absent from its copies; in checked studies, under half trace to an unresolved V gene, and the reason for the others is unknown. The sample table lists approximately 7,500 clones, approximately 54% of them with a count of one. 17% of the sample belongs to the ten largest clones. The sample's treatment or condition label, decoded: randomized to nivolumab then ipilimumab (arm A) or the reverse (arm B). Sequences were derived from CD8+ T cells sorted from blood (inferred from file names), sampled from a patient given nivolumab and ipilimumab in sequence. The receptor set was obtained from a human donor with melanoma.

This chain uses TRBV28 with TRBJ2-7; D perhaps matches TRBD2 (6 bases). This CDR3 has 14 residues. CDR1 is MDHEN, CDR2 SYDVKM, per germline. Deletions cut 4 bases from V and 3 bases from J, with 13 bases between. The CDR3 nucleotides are TGTGCCAGCAGTTCGGGACGGGGGTACTACGAGCAGTACTTC. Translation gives CASSSGRGYYEQYF.

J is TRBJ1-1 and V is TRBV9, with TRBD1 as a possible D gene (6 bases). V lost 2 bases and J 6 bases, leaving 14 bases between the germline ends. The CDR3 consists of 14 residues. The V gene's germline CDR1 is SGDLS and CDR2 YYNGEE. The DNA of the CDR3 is TGTGCCAGCAGCGTTGAGGGGGATTTGGCTGAAGCTTTCTTT. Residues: CASSVEGDLAEAFF.

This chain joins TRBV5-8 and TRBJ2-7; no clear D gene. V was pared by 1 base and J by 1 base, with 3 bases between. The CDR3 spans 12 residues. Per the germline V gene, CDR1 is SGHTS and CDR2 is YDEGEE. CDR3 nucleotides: TGTGCCAGCAGCTTGCAGTCCTACGAGCAGTACTTC. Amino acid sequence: CASSLQSYEQYF.

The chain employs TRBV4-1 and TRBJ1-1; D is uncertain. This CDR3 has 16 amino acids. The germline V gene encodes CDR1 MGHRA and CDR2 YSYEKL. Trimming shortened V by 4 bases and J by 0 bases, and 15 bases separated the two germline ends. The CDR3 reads CASSPFLTVLNTEAFF. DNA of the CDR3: TGCGCCAGCAGCCCTTTCTTGACTGTTCTGAACACTGAAGCTTTCTTT.

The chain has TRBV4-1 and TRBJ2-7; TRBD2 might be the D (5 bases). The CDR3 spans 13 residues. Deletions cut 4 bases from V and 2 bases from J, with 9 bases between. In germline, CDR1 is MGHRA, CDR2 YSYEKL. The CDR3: CASSLGETYEQYF. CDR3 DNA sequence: TGCGCCAGCAGCCTCGGGGAAACCTACGAGCAGTACTTC.

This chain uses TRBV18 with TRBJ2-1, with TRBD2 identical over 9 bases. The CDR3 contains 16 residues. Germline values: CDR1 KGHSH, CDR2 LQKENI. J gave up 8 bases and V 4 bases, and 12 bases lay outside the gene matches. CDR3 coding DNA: TGTGCCAGCTCACAACTTATTAGCGGGGGTGATTATGAGCAGTTCTTC. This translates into CASSQLISGGDYEQFF.

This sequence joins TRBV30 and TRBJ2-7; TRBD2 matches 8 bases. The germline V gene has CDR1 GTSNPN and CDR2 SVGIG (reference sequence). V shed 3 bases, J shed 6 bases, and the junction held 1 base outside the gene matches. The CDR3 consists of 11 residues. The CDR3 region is CAWRAGAEQYF. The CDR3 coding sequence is TGTGCCTGGAGAGCGGGGGCCGAGCAGTACTTC.

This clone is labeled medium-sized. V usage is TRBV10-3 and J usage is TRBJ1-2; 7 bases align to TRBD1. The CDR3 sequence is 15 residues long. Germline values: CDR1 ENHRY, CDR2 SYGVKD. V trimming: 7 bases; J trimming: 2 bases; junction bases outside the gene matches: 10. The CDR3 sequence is CAITDVGGSNYGYTF. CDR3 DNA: TGTGCCATCACCGACGTAGGGGGCTCGAACTATGGCTACACCTTC.

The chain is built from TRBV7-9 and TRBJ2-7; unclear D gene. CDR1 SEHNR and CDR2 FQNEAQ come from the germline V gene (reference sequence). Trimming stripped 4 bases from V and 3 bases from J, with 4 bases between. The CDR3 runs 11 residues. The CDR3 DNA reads TGTGCCAGCAGCTACAACTACGAGCAGTACTTC. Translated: CASSYNYEQYF.

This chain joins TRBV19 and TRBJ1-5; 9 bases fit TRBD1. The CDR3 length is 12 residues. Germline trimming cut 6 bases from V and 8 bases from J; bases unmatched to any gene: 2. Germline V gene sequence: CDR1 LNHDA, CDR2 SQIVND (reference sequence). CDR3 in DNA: TGTGCCAGTAGAACAGGGGGCAAGCCCCAGCATTTT. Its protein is CASRTGGKPQHF.

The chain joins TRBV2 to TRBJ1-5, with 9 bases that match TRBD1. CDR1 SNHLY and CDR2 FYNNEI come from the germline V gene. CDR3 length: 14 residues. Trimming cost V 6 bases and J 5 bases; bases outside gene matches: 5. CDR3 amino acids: CASSSNRGHQPQHF. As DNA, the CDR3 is TGTGCCAGCAGCTCTAACAGGGGGCATCAGCCCCAGCATTTT.

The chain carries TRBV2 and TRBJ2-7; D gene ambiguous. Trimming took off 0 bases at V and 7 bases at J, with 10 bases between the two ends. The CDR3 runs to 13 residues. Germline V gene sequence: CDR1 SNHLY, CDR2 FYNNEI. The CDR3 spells CASSEARSWEQYF. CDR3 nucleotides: TGTGCCAGCAGTGAAGCGAGGTCCTGGGAGCAGTACTTC. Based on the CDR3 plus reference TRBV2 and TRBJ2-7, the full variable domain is EPEVTQTPSHQVTQMGQEVILRCVPISNHLYFYWYRQILGQKVEFLVSFYNNEISEKSEIFDDQFSVERPDGSNFTLKIRSTKLEDSAMYFCASSEARSWEQYFGPGTRLTVT.

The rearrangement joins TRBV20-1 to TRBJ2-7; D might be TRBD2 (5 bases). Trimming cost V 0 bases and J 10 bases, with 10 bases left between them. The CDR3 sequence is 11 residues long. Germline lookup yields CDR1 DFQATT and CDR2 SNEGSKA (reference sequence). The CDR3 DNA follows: TGCAGTGCTAGAGAAATTCGGGAACAGTACTTC. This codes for CSAREIREQYF.

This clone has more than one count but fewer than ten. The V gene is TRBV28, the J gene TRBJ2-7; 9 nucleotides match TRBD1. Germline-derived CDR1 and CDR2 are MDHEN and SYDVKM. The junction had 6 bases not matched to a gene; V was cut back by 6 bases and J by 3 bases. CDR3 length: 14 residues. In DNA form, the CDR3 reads TGTGCCAGCAGGGGACAGGGTCAGCACTACGAGCAGTACTTC. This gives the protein CASRGQGQHYEQYF. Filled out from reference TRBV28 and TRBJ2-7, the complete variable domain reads DVKVTQSSRYLVKRTGEKVFLECVQDMDHENMFWYRQDPGLGLRLIYFSYDVKMKEKGDIPEGYSVSREKKERFSLILESASTNQTSMYLCASRGQGQHYEQYFGPGTRLTVT.

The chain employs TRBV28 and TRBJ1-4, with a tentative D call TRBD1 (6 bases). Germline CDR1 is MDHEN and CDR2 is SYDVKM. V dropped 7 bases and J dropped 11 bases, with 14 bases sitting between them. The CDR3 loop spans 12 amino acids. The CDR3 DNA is TGTGCCAGCACCAGCATGGGACATAAACTGTTTTTT. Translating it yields CASTSMGHKLFF.

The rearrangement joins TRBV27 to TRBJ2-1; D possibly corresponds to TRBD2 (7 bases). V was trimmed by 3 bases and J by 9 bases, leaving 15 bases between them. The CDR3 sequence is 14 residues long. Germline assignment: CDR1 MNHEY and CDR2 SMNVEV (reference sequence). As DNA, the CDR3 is TGTGCCAGCAGTTTTGGGGGGGGGCCCTTTGAGCAGTTCTTC. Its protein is CASSFGGGPFEQFF.

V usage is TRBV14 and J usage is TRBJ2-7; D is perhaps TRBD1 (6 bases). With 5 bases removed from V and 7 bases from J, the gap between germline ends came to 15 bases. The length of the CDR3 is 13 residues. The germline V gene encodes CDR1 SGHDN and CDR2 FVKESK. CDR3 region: CASSRQGKGEQYF. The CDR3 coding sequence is TGTGCCAGCAGCAGGCAGGGGAAGGGAGAGCAGTACTTC.

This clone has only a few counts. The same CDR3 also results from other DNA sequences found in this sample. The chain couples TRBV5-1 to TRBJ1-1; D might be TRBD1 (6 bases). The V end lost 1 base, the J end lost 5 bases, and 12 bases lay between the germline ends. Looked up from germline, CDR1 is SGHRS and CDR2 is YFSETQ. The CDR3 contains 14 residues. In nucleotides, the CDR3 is TGCGCCAGCAGCTTGACGGGAGGGGGGACTGAAGCTTTCTTT. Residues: CASSLTGGGTEAFF.

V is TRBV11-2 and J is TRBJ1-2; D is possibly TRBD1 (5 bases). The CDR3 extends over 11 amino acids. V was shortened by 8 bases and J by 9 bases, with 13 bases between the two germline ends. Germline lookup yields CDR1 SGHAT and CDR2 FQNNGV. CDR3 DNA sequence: TGTGCCAGCGGCTGGGGGGTGAGCTACACCTTC. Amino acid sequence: CASGWGVSYTF.

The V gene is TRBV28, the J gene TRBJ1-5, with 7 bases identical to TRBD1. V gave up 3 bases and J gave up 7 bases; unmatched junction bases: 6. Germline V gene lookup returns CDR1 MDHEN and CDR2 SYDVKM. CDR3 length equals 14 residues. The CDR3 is CASSFEQGIQPQHF. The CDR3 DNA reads TGTGCCAGCAGTTTCGAACAGGGGATCCAGCCCCAGCATTTT.

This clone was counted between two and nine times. The DNA of the CDR3 is TGTGCCACCAGCAGATCCGGGACTCCCTCTGGAAACACCATATATTTT. This translates into CATSRSGTPSGNTIYF. The J gene is TRBJ1-3, the V gene TRBV15, with D possibly being TRBD1 (5 bases). The germline V and J ends were trimmed by 2 bases and 0 bases, with 11 bases remaining between them. The CDR3 runs to 16 residues. The germline gives CDR1 LNHNV, CDR2 YYDKDF (reference sequence).

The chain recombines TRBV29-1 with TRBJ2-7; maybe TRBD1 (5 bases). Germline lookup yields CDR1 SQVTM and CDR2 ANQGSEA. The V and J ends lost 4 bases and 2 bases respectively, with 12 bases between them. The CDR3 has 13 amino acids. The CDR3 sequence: CSVAGPATYEQYF. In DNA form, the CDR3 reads TGCAGCGTTGCAGGGCCAGCCACCTACGAGCAGTACTTC.

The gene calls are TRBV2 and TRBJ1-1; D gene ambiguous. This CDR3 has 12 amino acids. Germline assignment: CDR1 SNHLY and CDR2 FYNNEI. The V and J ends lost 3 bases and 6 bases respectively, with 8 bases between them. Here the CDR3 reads CASSDPEAEAFF. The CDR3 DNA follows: TGTGCCAGCAGTGACCCCGAGGCTGAAGCTTTCTTT.